Following are 2 T cell receptor beta chains from one sample sequenced in a study of early T cells in non-severe SARS-CoV-2 infection. MiXCR, applied by TCRdb to the 5' RACE reads, yields one record per CDR3 protein. The sample consists of about 50,000 distinct CDR3 sequences, more than 13% of them appearing once. This specimen consisted of whole blood, obtained at baseline. The source is an adult who was a healthcare worker with PCR-confirmed SARS-CoV-2 infection or an uninfected control (not recorded which).

This clonotype was seen more than once but under ten times. The V call is TRBV28, the J call TRBJ1-5; 7 bases line up with TRBD1. V trimming: 5 bases; J trimming: 5 bases; junction bases outside the gene matches: 6. CDR3 length equals 14 residues. CDR1 and CDR2 from the germline V gene are MDHEN and SYDVKM. CDR3 DNA sequence: TGTGCCAGCAGTAACGGACAGGCAGATCAGCCCCAGCATTTT. This sequence encodes CASSNGQADQPQHF.

The rearrangement joins TRBV5-1 to TRBJ2-1; the D gene is possibly TRBD2 (5 bases). CDR3 length equals 13 residues. V gave up 5 bases and J gave up 4 bases, with 10 bases separating them. Looked up from germline, CDR1 is SGHRS and CDR2 is YFSETQ. For the CDR3, the DNA is TGCGCCAGCAGTTTAACGGGGTACAATGAGCAGTTCTTC. Protein sequence: CASSLTGYNEQFF.